This T cell receptor beta chain came from a study of T cells after posttransplantation cyclophosphamide. Broader study findings: Blood and skin or GI T cell repertoires showed limited TRB overlap. Recipient CMV seropositivity and CMV reactivation strongly tracked TRB clonality. Later post-transplant blood repertoires were often dominated by donor CD8+ memory clones.

Assay used: immunoSEQ multiplex PCR; TCRdb lists only in-frame clones, some missing. This sample has 25,000 to 35,000 clones and no singletons, with about 4.3% in the ten largest. This clone was found many times. What it binds is not known. The CDR3 loop spans 13 amino acids. From germline, CDR1 is SGDLS and CDR2 YYNGEE. Trimming took off 0 bases at V and 4 bases at J, with 7 bases between the two ends. Sequencing was carried out using PBMCs. The chain links TRBV9 to TRBJ1-1; D unresolved. The clonotype was recovered from a woman aged 25 to 45 in good health and a related stem cell transplant donor. The CDR3 here is CASSVDRSTEAFF. CDR3 sequence (DNA): TGTGCCAGCAGCGTAGACAGATCCACTGAAGCTTTCTTT.